The subject of this entry is one T cell receptor (beta chain). Its target is not known. Using immunoSEQ multiplex PCR, the repertoire was profiled, and TCRdb retains in-frame clones only, with some absent. Counted here are more than 75,000 clones, less than 95% occurring once; the ten biggest clones make up 0.3% to 0.45%. These data come from a study of graft-versus-host responses after intestinal transplantation. The wider study: Isolated intestinal, liver-intestinal, or multivisceral transplants were what recipients had.

Findings of the study overall: The presence of high graft-versus-host to host-versus-graft clonal ratios in allografts characterized patients with graft-donor T cell macrochimerism. GvH clones appeared in recipient marrow, some first in ileum or blood.

The sample here was unstimulated CD4+ T cells sorted from spleen or lymph node cells, taken before transplant. The clonotype comes from a human donor who was the organ donor for an intestinal transplant.

In nucleotides, the CDR3 is TGCAGCGTTGAAGAGGACAGGGTGTCCTACAATGAGCAGTTCTTC. Translated: CSVEEDRVSYNEQFF. V usage is TRBV29-1 and J usage is TRBJ2-1; 8 positions agree with TRBD1. V was clipped by 0 bases and J by 1 base; unmatched bases: 2. This CDR3 is built from 15 residues. CDR1 is SQVTM and CDR2 is ANQGSEA in the germline V gene.